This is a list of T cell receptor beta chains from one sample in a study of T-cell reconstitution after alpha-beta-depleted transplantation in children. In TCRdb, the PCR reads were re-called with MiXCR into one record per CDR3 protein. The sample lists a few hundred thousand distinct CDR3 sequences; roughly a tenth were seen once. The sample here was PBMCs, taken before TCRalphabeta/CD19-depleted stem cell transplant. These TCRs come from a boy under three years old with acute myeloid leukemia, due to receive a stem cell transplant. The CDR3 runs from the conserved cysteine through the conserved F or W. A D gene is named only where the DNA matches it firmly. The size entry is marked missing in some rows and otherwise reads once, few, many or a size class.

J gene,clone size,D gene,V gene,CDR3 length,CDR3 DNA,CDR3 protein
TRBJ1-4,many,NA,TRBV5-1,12,TGCGCCAGCAGCTTGGCCAGGGAAAAACTGTTTTTT,CASSLAREKLFF
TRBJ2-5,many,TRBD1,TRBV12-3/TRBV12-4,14,TGTGCCAGCAGTCTTCAGGGGGCTCTGGAGACCCAGTACTTC,CASSLQGALETQYF
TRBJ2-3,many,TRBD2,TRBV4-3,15,TGCGCCAGCAGCAAACTAGCGGTGAGCACAGATACGCAGTATTTT,CASSKLAVSTDTQYF
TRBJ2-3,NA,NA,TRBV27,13,TGTGCCAGCCCCCGACAGATCACAGATACGCAGTATTTT,CASPRQITDTQYF
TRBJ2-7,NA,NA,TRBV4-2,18,TGTGCCAGCAGCCAAGGGGATCACAGCGGAGGTCCTTCCTACGAGCAGTACTTC,CASSQGDHSGGPSYEQYF
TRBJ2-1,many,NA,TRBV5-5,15,TGTGCCAGCAGCTTGGCCGGGACGGACTACAATGAGCAGTTCTTC,CASSLAGTDYNEQFF
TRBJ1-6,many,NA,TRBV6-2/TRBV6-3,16,TGTGCCAGCAGTGCGCCGCCGGGACAAGTTAATTCACCCCTCCACTTT,CASSAPPGQVNSPLHF
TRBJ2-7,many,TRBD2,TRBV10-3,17,TGTGCCATCAGCAGGACAAGTAGCGGGAGGGCACCCTACGAGCAGTACTTC,CAISRTSSGRAPYEQYF
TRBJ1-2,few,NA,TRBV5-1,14,TGCGCCAGCAGCCTCTCCCGGGGGGTGATAGGCTACACCTTC,CASSLSRGVIGYTF
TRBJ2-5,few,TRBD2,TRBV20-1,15,TGCAGTGCTCATACTAGCGGGGGCCCCCAAGAGACCCAGTACTTC,CSAHTSGGPQETQYF